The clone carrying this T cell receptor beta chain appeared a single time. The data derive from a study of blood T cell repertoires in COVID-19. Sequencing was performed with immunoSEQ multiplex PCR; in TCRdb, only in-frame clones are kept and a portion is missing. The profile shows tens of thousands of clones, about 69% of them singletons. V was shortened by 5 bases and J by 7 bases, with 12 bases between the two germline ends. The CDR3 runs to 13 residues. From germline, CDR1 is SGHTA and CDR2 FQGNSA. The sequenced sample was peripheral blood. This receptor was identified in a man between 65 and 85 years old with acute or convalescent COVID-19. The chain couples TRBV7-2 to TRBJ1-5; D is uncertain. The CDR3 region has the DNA TGTGCCAGCAGCCAGAACCAAGTCCAGCCCCAGCATTTT. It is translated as CASSQNQVQPQHF.